Given below is one T cell receptor beta chain in context. The entry originates in a study of blood T cell repertoires in COVID-19. Study information: Italy, Spain and the United States were the sources of the convalescent and acute COVID-19 samples.

Original processing methods: Quantification of nucleated cells was approximated via reference gene primer amplification. Data came from immunoSEQ multiplex PCR; TCRdb stores just in-frame clones and leaves some out. For V, J and clone size, that table is used; D and trimming come from the DNA. The data contain roughly 500,000 clones, roughly nine tenths of them singletons. The V and J ends lost 4 bases and 0 bases respectively, with 10 bases between them. The CDR3 runs 15 residues. Germline V CDR1 and CDR2: SEHNR, FQNEAQ (reference sequence). The sequenced material came from peripheral blood. The sequence derives from a man between 18 and 29 years old with COVID-19, enrolled during active disease. V and J are TRBV7-9 and TRBJ1-3; D is possibly TRBD1 (5 bases). The CDR3 DNA is TGTGCCAGCAGCTCCCGCAGGGACTCTGGAAACACCATATATTTT. Protein: CASSSRRDSGNTIYF. The variable domain in full, with the rest retrieved from reference TRBV7-9 and TRBJ1-3, is DTGVSQNPRHKITKRGQNVTFRCDPISEHNRLYWYRQTLGQGPEFLTYFQNEAQLEKSRLLSDRFSAERPKGSFSTLEIQRTEQGDSAMYLCASSSRRDSGNTIYFGEGSWLTVV.